One sample yielded the 18 T cell receptor beta chains listed below, sequenced in a study of identical twins. MiXCR, run by TCRdb on the 5' RACE reads, gives a single entry per CDR3 protein. The data show around 100,000 distinct CDR3 sequences, 5.9% seen once. Sequencing was done on a sample of memory T cells sorted from blood. Receptors were obtained from a woman between 50 and 59 years old in good health.

This clonotype was detected only a few times. The chain carries TRBV30 and TRBJ1-2; D possibly corresponds to TRBD1 (5 bases). V was shortened by 2 bases and J by 2 bases, with 12 bases between the two germline ends. This CDR3 is 14 amino acids long. Per germline, CDR1 GTSNPN and CDR2 SVGIG (reference sequence). The CDR3 region has the DNA TGTGCCTGGAGTCTATACAGGACCAACTATGGCTACACCTTC. Amino acids: CAWSLYRTNYGYTF.

This clonotype was counted many times. This chain connects TRBV7-3 to TRBJ2-1; 9 nucleotides line up with TRBD2. CDR1 is SGHTA and CDR2 is FQGTGA in the germline V gene. J lost 0 bases, V lost 3 bases, and 0 bases had no gene match. The CDR3 is 15 amino acids. For the CDR3, the DNA is TGTGCCAGCAGCTTTAGCGGGAGCTCCTACAATGAGCAGTTCTTC. This translates into CASSFSGSSYNEQFF.

This clonotype was counted ten times or more. This rearrangement joins TRBV7-2 to TRBJ2-1; 10 nucleotides agree with TRBD2. Trimming cost V 1 base and J 8 bases; bases outside gene matches: 5. This CDR3 has 15 residues. Per germline, CDR1 SGHTA and CDR2 FQGNSA. The CDR3 loop reads CASSLGPSGSHEQFF. The CDR3 DNA reads as TGTGCCAGCAGCTTAGGCCCTAGCGGGAGTCATGAGCAGTTCTTC.

This clonotype has a count of ten or more. CDR3 DNA sequence: TGCGCCAGCAGCTTCGGTTCCAATTTACGAAACACCGGGGAGCTGTTTTTT. As protein: CASSFGSNLRNTGELFF. This rearrangement joins TRBV5-1 to TRBJ2-2; D gene ambiguous. There are 17 residues in the CDR3. Germline V lookup: CDR1 SGHRS, CDR2 YFSETQ. V lost 2 bases and J 2 bases, leaving 16 bases between the germline ends.

This clonotype was detected ten times or more. V usage is TRBV29-1 and J usage is TRBJ2-7, with TRBD2 identical over 12 bases. V was pared by 0 bases and J by 4 bases, with 4 bases of the junction left unmatched. CDR3 size: 15 residues. The germline V gene has CDR1 SQVTM and CDR2 ANQGSEA. The CDR3 region is CSVEDRLAGEYEQYF. The CDR3 DNA is TGCAGCGTTGAAGATAGACTAGCGGGAGAATACGAGCAGTACTTC.

J is TRBJ2-7 and V is TRBV19, with 9 bases that match TRBD1. The CDR3 consists of 12 residues. V lost 8 bases to trimming and J lost 2 bases; unmatched junction nucleotides: 1. Germline CDR1 reads LNHDA; CDR2 reads SQIVND (reference sequence). The CDR3 coding sequence is TGTGCCAGTGGGACAGGGCCCTACGAGCAGTACTTC. Its protein is CASGTGPYEQYF.

This clonotype was counted at least ten times. V gene TRBV6-6 combines with J gene TRBJ2-7; D remains ambiguous. Germline lookup yields CDR1 MNHNY and CDR2 SVGAGI (reference sequence). V was cut by 6 bases and J by 3 bases, with 18 bases left in between. The CDR3 length is 15 residues. The CDR3 region has the DNA TGTGCCAGCAGCTCCCCCTGGGGATACGGCTACGAGCAGTACTTC. Its translation: CASSSPWGYGYEQYF.

This clonotype came up many times. The gene calls are TRBV12-3 or TRBV12-4 and TRBJ2-1; D is unclear. The CDR3 is 10 amino acids. The ends were cut back, 3 bases at V and 8 bases at J, with 2 bases in the middle. CDR3 DNA: TGTGCCAGCAGTTTGTATGAGCAGTTCTTC. Amino acid sequence: CASSLYEQFF.

The chain combines TRBV28 with TRBJ2-5; perhaps TRBD2 as D (6 bases). Trimming removed 3 bases at V and 3 bases at J, with 11 bases between. Germline values: CDR1 MDHEN, CDR2 SYDVKM. This CDR3 region has 14 residues. The CDR3, as DNA: TGTGCCAGCAGTTTGGGGACGGGGGAAGAGACCCAGTACTTC. It is translated as CASSLGTGEETQYF.

As for this clonotype: Because the CDR3 is missing its conserved closing phenylalanine or tryptophan, this is likely a read error. V and J are TRBV7-8 and TRBJ1-3; D gene unclear. The CDR3 totals 16 residues. The germline V gene encodes CDR1 SGHVS and CDR2 FQNEAQ. V dropped 1 base and J dropped 0 bases, with 10 bases sitting between them. CDR3 sequence (DNA): TGTGCCAGCAGCTTAGAAGGCCGACTCTCTGGAAACACCATATATTGT. Protein product: CASSLEGRLSGNTIYC.

This clonotype was detected many times. J is TRBJ2-1 and V is TRBV2, with 9 bases matching TRBD2. This CDR3 region has 15 residues. The V gene's germline CDR1 is SNHLY and CDR2 FYNNEI. Unmatched junction bases numbered 11, after V lost 6 bases and J lost 8 bases. The CDR3 sequence: CASREGLAWGDEQFF. In DNA form, the CDR3 reads TGTGCCAGCAGGGAGGGACTAGCTTGGGGGGATGAGCAGTTCTTC.

The chain links TRBV18 to TRBJ2-5; TRBD2 matches at 8 bases. The V and J ends lost 6 bases and 4 bases, in that order; junction bases with no gene match: 7. In germline, CDR1 is KGHSH, CDR2 LQKENI. The CDR3 is made up of 14 amino acids. The CDR3 here is CASSYKRERETQYF. The CDR3 bases are TGTGCCAGCTCGTATAAGCGGGAGAGAGAGACCCAGTACTTC.

This clonotype showed up just a few times. The chain joins TRBV3-1 to TRBJ2-1; TRBD2 matches 12 bases. The germline V gene encodes CDR1 LGHDT and CDR2 YNNKEL (reference sequence). The CDR3 spans 15 residues. V shed 4 bases and J 5 bases; nucleotides not matched to a gene: 3. CDR3 residues: CASSPRTSGNNEQFF. The CDR3 nucleotides are TGTGCCAGCAGCCCCCGGACTAGCGGGAACAATGAGCAGTTCTTC.

V is TRBV7-9 and J is TRBJ2-6; 7 bases agree with TRBD2. Germline trimming cut 6 bases from V and 2 bases from J; bases unmatched to any gene: 4. The germline CDR1 and CDR2 sequences are SEHNR and FQNEAQ (reference sequence). The CDR3 length is 15 residues. This chain's CDR3 is CASRWGGAGANVLTF. In nucleotides, the CDR3 is TGTGCCAGCAGGTGGGGAGGGGCTGGGGCCAACGTCCTGACTTTC.

This clonotype was observed many times. This chain connects TRBV27 to TRBJ2-4; 7 bases are a match to TRBD1. V gave up 9 bases and J gave up 2 bases; unmatched junction bases: 10. Germline V gene sequence: CDR1 MNHEY, CDR2 SMNVEV (reference sequence). The CDR3 has 15 residues. Here the CDR3 DNA reads TGTGCCAGAGTCCTCAGGGGGTTAACCAAAAACATTCAGTACTTC. This codes for CARVLRGLTKNIQYF.

The chain carries TRBV4-1 and TRBJ2-7, with a weak D call TRBD2 (5 bases). CDR1 is MGHRA and CDR2 is YSYEKL in the germline V gene. V lost 1 base, J lost 7 bases, and 11 bases lay in between. The CDR3 loop spans 13 amino acids. The CDR3 DNA sequence: TGCGCCAGCAGCCAAGCGAGGGCCCGGGAGCAGTACTTC. It specifies CASSQARAREQYF.

In this sample, this clonotype turned up many times. The rearrangement joins TRBV5-4 to TRBJ2-1; 10 bases match TRBD1. With V trimmed by 2 bases and J by 4 bases, 9 bases remained unmatched. This CDR3 has 17 residues. Germline CDR1 and CDR2: SGHNT and YYREEE (reference sequence). The CDR3 reads CASSFGQGVKTYNEQFF. CDR3 bases: TGTGCCAGCAGCTTCGGACAGGGGGTTAAGACGTACAATGAGCAGTTCTTC.

This clonotype was seen more than once but under ten times. The genes are TRBV19 and TRBJ2-2; no reliable D call. The CDR3 is 14 amino acids. V lost 7 bases, J lost 5 bases, and 14 bases lay in between. Germline lookup yields CDR1 LNHDA and CDR2 SQIVND (reference sequence). For the CDR3, the DNA is TGTGCCAGTAAGATCCCCCTGGAGACCGGGGAGCTGTTTTTT. It encodes CASKIPLETGELFF.